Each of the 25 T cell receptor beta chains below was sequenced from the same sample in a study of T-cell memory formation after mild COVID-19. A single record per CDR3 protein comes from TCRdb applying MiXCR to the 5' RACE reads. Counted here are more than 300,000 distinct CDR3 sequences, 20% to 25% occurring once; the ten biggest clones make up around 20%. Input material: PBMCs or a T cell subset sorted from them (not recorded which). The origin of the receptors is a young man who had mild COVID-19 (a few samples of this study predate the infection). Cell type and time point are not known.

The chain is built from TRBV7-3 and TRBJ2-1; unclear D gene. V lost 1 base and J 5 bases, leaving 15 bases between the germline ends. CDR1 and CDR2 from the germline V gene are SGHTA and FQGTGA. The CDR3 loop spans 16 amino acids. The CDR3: CASSLNPMEANNEQFF. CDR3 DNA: TGTGCCAGCAGCTTAAACCCGATGGAAGCAAACAATGAGCAGTTCTTC.

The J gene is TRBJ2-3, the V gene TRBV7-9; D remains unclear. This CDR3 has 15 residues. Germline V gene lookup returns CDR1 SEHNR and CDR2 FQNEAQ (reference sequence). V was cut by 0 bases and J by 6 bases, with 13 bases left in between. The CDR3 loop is CASSLASGTVDTQYF. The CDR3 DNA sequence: TGTGCCAGCAGCTTAGCGTCGGGTACAGTTGATACGCAGTATTTT.

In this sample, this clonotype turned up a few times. CDR3 in DNA: TGTGCCAGCAGCTTAGACTCAACTACAGCTCGCTACACCTTC. It yields the protein CASSLDSTTARYTF. The J gene is TRBJ1-2, the V gene TRBV7-2; no clear D. The germline gives CDR1 SGHTA, CDR2 FQGNSA. The CDR3 runs to 14 residues. V shed 1 base and J shed 9 bases, with 15 bases lying between them.

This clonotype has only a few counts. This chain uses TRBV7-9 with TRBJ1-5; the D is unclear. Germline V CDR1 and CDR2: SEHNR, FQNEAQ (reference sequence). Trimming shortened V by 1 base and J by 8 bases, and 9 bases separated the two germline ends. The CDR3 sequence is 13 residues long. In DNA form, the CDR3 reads TGTGCCAGCAGCTTAGGGGTCCTGGAGCCCCAGCATTTT. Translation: CASSLGVLEPQHF.

In nucleotides, the CDR3 is TGCAGCGTTGGACAGGGATCATCAGGCACCGGGGAGCTGTTTTTT. Residues: CSVGQGSSGTGELFF. V is TRBV29-1 and J is TRBJ2-2, with 7 bases fitting TRBD1. After removal of 4 bases from V and 4 bases from J, the junction contained 9 bases not matched to a gene. Germline V gene lookup returns CDR1 SQVTM and CDR2 ANQGSEA. The CDR3 is 15 residues long.

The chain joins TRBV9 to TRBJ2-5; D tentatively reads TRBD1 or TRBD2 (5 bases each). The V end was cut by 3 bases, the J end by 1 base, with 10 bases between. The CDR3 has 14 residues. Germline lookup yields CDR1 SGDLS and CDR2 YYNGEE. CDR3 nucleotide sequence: TGTGCCAGCAGCGCAGGGACCTTCCAAGAGACCCAGTACTTC. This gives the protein CASSAGTFQETQYF.

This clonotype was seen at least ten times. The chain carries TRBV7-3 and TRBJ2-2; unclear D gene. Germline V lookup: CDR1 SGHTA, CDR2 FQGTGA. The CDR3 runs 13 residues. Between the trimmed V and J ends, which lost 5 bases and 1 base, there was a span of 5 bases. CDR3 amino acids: CASSAQNTGELFF. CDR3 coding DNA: TGTGCCAGCAGCGCCCAGAACACCGGGGAGCTGTTTTTT.

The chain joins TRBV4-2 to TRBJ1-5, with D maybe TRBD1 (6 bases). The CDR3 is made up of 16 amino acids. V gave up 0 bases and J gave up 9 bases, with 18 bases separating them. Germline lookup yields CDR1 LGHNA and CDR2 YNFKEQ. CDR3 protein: CASSQEIPGRGRPQHF. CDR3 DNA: TGTGCCAGCAGCCAAGAGATACCGGGCAGGGGACGGCCCCAGCATTTT.

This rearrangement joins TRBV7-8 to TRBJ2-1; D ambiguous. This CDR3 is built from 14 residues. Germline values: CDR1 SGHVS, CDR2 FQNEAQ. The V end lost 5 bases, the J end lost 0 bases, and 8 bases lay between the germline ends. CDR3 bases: TGTGCCAGCAGCGACTTCTACTCCTACAATGAGCAGTTCTTC. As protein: CASSDFYSYNEQFF.

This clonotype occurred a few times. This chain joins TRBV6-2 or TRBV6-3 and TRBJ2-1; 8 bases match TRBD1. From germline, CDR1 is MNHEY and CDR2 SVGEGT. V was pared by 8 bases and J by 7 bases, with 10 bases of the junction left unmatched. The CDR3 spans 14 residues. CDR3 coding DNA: TGTGCCAGCGGGTTGAGGACAGGGCTAAATGAGCAGTTCTTC. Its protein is CASGLRTGLNEQFF.

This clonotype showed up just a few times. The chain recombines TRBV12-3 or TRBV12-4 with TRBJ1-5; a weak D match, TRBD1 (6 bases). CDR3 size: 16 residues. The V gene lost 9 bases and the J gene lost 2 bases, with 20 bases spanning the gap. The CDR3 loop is CASHDQGLGGNQPQHF. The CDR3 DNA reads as TGTGCCAGTCACGATCAGGGGCTAGGTGGCAATCAGCCCCAGCATTTT.

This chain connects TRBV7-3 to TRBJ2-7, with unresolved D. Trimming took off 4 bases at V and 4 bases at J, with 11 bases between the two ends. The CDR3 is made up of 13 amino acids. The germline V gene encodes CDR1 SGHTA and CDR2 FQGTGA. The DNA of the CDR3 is TGTGCCAGCAGCTATAAGGCAGGTTACGAGCAGTACTTC. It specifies CASSYKAGYEQYF.

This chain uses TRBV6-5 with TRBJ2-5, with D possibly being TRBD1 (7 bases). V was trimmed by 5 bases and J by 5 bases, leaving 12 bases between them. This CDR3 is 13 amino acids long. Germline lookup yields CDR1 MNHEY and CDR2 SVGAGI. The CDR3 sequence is CASSQGGRETQYF. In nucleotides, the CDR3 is TGTGCCAGCAGTCAGGGGGGCCGGGAGACCCAGTACTTC.

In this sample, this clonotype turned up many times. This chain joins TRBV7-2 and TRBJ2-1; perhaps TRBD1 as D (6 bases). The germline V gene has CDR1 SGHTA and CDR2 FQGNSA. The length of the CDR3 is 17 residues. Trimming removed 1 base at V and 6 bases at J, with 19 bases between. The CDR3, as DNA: TGTGCCAGCAGCTTAGGGGTGGGGGCTGGCCGGGGCAATGAGCAGTTCTTC. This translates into CASSLGVGAGRGNEQFF.

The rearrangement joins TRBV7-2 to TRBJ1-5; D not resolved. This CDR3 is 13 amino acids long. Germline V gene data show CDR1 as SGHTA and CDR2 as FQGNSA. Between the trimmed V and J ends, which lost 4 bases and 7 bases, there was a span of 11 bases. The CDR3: CASSSLAGQPQHF. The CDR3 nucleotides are TGTGCCAGCAGCTCCCTAGCCGGACAGCCCCAGCATTTT.

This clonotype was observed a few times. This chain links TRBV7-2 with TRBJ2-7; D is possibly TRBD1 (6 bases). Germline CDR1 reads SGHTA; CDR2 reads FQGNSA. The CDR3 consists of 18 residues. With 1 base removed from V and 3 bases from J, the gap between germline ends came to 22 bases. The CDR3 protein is CASSLETPRGLRGYEQYV. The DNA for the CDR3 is TGTGCCAGCAGCTTAGAAACTCCCAGGGGATTGAGGGGCTACGAGCAGTACGTC.

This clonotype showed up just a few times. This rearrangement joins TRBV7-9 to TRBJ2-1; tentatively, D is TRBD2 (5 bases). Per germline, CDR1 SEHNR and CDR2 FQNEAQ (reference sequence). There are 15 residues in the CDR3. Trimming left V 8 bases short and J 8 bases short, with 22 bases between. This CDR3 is CASVSLETGMDEQFF. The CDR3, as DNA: TGTGCCAGCGTTTCGTTAGAGACGGGGATGGATGAGCAGTTCTTC.

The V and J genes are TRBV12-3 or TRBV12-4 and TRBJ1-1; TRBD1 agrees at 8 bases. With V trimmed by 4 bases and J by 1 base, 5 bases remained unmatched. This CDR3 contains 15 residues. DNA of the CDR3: TGTGCCAGCAGTTCCGACAGGGGTTGGAACACTGAAGCTTTCTTT. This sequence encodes CASSSDRGWNTEAFF.

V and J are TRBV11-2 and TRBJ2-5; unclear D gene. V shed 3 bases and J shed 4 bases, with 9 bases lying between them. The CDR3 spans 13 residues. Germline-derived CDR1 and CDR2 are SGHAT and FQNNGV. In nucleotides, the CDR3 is TGTGCCAGCAGCTTCAGTTGGGCAGAGACCCAGTACTTC. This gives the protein CASSFSWAETQYF. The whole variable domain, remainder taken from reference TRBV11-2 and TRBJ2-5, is EAGVAQSPRYKIIEKRQSVAFWCNPISGHATLYWYQQILGQGPKLLIQFQNNGVVDDSQLPKDRFSAERLKGVDSTLKIQPAKLEDSAVYLCASSFSWAETQYFGPGTRLLVL.

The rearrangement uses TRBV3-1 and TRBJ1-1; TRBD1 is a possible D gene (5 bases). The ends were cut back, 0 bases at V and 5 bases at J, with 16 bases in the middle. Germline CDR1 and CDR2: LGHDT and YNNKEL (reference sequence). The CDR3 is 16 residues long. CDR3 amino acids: CASSQEGTAPRTEAFF. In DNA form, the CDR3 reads TGTGCCAGCAGCCAAGAAGGGACCGCTCCTCGAACTGAAGCTTTCTTT.

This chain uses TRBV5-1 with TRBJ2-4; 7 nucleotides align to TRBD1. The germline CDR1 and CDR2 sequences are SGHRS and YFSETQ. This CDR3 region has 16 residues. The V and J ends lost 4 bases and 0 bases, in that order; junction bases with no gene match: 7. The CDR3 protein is CASSERQGLAKNIQYF. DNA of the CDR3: TGCGCCAGCAGCGAGAGACAGGGCTTAGCCAAAAACATTCAGTACTTC.

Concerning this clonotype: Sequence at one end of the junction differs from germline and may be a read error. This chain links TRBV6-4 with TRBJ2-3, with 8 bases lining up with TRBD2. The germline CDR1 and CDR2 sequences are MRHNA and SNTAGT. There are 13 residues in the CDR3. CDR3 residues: CDSSDLERGSQYF. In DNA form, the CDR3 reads TGTGACAGCAGTGACTTAGAGCGGGGGTCGCAGTATTTT.

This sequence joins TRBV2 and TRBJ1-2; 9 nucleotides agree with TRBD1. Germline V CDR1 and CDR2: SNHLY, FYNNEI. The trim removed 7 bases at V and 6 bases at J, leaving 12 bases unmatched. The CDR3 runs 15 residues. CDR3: CASNANRGRFDGYTF. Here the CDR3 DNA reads TGTGCCAGCAACGCTAACAGGGGGCGGTTTGATGGCTACACCTTC.

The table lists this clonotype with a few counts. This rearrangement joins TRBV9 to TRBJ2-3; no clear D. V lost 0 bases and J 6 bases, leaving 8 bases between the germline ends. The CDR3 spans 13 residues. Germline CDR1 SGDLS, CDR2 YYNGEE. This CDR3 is CASSVVGVDTQYF. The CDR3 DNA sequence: TGTGCCAGCAGCGTAGTTGGGGTTGATACGCAGTATTTT.

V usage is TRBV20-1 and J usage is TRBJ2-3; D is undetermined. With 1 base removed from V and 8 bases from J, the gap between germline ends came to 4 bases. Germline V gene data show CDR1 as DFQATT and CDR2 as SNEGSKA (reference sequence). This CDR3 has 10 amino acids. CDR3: CSARVGTQYF. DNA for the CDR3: TGCAGTGCTAGAGTCGGTACGCAGTATTTT.